The sequence of this T cell receptor (beta chain) was determined in a study of T cell responses to AZD1222 COVID-19 vaccine. General study findings and limits: Compared with day 0, the breadth and depth of the Spike-specific TCR repertoire rose significantly after two doses of AZD1222. Across spike, vaccine-associated CD4 TCRs were found, dominant at 160-218 and 743-854. Repertoires were obtained only post-peak T cell response.

Concerning this clone: Its cognate antigen is unknown.

Method: immunoSEQ multiplex PCR; TCRdb's copy keeps in-frame clones and lacks some. The sample has roughly 100,000 clones, roughly nine tenths seen once. Germline lookup yields CDR1 MDHEN and CDR2 SYDVKM. CDR3 length equals 15 residues. Trimming at V came to 8 bases and at J to 0 bases, leaving 4 bases not matched to a gene. Second-dose recipients at about 4 or about 12 weeks were treated as one pooled group. The sequencing here drew on peripheral blood, taken 28 days after the second AZD1222 dose. The chain is built from TRBV28 and TRBJ1-5; 10 bases are a match to TRBD1. The receptor was derived from an adult who received the AZD1222 COVID-19 vaccine. The CDR3 nucleotides read TGTGCCAGCCGACAGGGGGCCTATAGCAATCAGCCCCAGCATTTT. This gives the protein CASRQGAYSNQPQHF.